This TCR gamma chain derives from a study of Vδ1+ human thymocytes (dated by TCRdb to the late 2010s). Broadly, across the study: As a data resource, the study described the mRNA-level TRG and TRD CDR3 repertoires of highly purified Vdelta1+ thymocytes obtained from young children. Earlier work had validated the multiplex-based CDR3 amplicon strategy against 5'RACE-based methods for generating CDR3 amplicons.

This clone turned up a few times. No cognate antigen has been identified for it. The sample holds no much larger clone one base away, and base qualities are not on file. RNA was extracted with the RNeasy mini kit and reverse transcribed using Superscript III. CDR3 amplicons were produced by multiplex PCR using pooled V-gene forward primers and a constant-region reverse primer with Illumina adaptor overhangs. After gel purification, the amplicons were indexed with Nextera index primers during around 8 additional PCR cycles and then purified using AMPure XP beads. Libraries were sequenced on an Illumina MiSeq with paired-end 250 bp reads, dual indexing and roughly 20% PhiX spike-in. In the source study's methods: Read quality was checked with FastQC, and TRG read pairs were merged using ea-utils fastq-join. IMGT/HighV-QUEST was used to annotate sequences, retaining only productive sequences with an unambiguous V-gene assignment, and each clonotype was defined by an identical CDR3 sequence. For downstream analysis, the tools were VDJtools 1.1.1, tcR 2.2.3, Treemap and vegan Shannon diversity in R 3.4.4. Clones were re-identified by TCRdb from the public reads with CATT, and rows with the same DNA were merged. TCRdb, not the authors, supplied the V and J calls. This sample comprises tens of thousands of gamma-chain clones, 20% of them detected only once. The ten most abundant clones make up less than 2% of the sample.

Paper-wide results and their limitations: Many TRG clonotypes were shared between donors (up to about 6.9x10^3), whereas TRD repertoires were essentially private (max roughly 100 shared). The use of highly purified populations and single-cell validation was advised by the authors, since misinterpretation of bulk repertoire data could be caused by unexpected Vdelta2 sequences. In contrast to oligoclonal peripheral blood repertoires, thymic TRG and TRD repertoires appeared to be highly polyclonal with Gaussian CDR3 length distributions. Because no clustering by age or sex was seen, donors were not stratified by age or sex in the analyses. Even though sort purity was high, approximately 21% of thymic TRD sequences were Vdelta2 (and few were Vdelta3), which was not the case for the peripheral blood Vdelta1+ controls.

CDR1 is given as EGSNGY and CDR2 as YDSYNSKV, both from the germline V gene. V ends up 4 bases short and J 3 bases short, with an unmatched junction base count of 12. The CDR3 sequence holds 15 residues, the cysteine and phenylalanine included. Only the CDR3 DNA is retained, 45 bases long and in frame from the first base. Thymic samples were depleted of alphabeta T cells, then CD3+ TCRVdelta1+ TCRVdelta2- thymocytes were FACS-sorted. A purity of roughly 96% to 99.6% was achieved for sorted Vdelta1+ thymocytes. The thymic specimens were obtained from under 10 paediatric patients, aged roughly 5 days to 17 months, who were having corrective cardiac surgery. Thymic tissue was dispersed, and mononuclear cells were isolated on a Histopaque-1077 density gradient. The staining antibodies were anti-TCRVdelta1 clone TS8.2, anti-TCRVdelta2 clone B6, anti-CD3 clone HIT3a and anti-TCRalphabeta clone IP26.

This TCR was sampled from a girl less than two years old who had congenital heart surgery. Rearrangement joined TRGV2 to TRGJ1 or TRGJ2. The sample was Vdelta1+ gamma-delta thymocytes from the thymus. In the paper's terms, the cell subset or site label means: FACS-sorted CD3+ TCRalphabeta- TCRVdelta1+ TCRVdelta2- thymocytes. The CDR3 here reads CATWDGPQFYYKKLF. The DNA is TGTGCCACCTGGGATGGCCCCCAATTTTATTATAAGAAACTCTTT.